The 24 T cell receptor beta chains given below trace back to one sample, sequenced in a study of cytomegalovirus exposure and HLA in healthy donors. Using immunoSEQ multiplex PCR, the repertoire was profiled, and TCRdb retains in-frame clones only, with some absent. The sample lists 65,000 to 75,000 clones, 96% occurring once. The sample taken for sequencing was PBMCs. The source is a young woman in good health and CMV-seropositive.

The chain links TRBV30 to TRBJ1-1; no definite D call. The CDR3 is 13 amino acids. The V end was cut by 8 bases, the J end by 0 bases, with 13 bases between. The germline gives CDR1 GTSNPN, CDR2 SVGIG (reference sequence). The CDR3 bases are TGTGCCCTAAACTATTGGGTGAACACTGAAGCTTTCTTT. Encoded protein: CALNYWVNTEAFF.

This rearrangement joins TRBV27 to TRBJ2-1; TRBD2 is a possible D gene (5 bases). Germline V gives CDR1 MNHEY, CDR2 SMNVEV (reference sequence). The CDR3 loop spans 15 amino acids. V was cut by 4 bases and J by 2 bases, with 12 bases left in between. The CDR3 nucleotides read TGTGCCAGCAGTTCAGAAAATAGCGCCTACAATGAGCAGTTCTTC. Its protein is CASSSENSAYNEQFF.

The chain has TRBV9 and TRBJ1-5; 9 positions match TRBD1. V shed 5 bases, J shed 4 bases, and the junction held 7 bases outside the gene matches. The CDR3 sequence is 15 residues long. Germline loops: CDR1 SGDLS, CDR2 YYNGEE. For the CDR3, the DNA is TGTGCCAGCAGTCGACAGGGGGGTTGGAATCAGCCCCAGCATTTT. This sequence encodes CASSRQGGWNQPQHF.

J is TRBJ2-7 and V is TRBV2; D unresolved. V was clipped by 8 bases and J by 0 bases, with 8 bases between them. Germline V gene sequence: CDR1 SNHLY, CDR2 FYNNEI. The CDR3 loop spans 12 amino acids. The CDR3 loop is CASGRSSYEQYF. In DNA form, the CDR3 reads TGTGCCAGCGGCCGGAGCTCCTACGAGCAGTACTTC. Based on the CDR3 plus reference TRBV2 and TRBJ2-7, the full variable domain is EPEVTQTPSHQVTQMGQEVILRCVPISNHLYFYWYRQILGQKVEFLVSFYNNEISEKSEIFDDQFSVERPDGSNFTLKIRSTKLEDSAMYFCASGRSSYEQYFGPGTRLTVT.

The chain joins TRBV28 to TRBJ2-7, with D perhaps matching TRBD2 (6 bases). The CDR3 totals 18 residues. Germline CDR1 reads MDHEN; CDR2 reads SYDVKM. Trimming left V 3 bases short and J 5 bases short, with 26 bases between. As DNA, the CDR3 is TGTGCCAGCAGTTTGGCAGTACTCGGACTAATGGGAGGACACGAGCAGTACTTC. It codes for CASSLAVLGLMGGHEQYF.

The chain couples TRBV4-1 to TRBJ2-3; D ambiguous. Germline loops: CDR1 MGHRA, CDR2 YSYEKL. V lost 0 bases and J 0 bases, leaving 13 bases between the germline ends. This CDR3 comprises 17 residues. CDR3 loop: CASSQDQSGTSTDTQYF. The DNA of the CDR3 is TGCGCCAGCAGCCAAGATCAGTCAGGAACTAGCACAGATACGCAGTATTTT.

This clone has just one count. The J gene is TRBJ1-3, the V gene TRBV9; 7 positions agree with TRBD1. Germline loops: CDR1 SGDLS, CDR2 YYNGEE. V lost 4 bases to trimming and J lost 7 bases; unmatched junction nucleotides: 11. This CDR3 contains 15 residues. DNA of the CDR3: TGTGCCAGCAGCACAACAGGGGCCCCCGCCAACACCATATATTTT. It encodes CASSTTGAPANTIYF.

The V gene is TRBV30, the J gene TRBJ1-1, with D perhaps TRBD1 (6 bases). V shed 0 bases and J shed 7 bases, with 12 bases lying between them. Germline-derived CDR1 and CDR2 are GTSNPN and SVGIG (reference sequence). CDR3 length equals 13 residues. The CDR3 DNA follows: TGTGCCTGGAGTGTACAGACAGGTCGTGAAGCTTTCTTT. It codes for CAWSVQTGREAFF.

This chain joins TRBV21-1 and TRBJ2-7; the D segment call TRBD1 is taken from the table without a DNA check. TRBV21-1 is a known pseudogene. This CDR3 comprises 14 residues. The CDR3 nucleotides read TGTGCCAGCAGCAGAGCCAGGGGGATAAACGAGCAGTACTTC. Translation gives CASSRARGINEQYF.

V gene TRBV4-2 combines with J gene TRBJ2-3; TRBD2 matches 12 bases. The germline V gene has CDR1 LGHNA and CDR2 YNFKEQ. The CDR3 spans 17 residues. Unmatched junction bases numbered 4, after V lost 0 bases and J lost 3 bases. CDR3 residues: CASSQELAGGMTDTQYF. The DNA of the CDR3 is TGTGCCAGCAGCCAAGAACTAGCGGGAGGTATGACAGATACGCAGTATTTT.

The chain joins TRBV28 to TRBJ2-3; possible D gene TRBD2, 5 bases. V lost 3 bases to trimming and J lost 2 bases, with 12 bases between them. Germline V lookup: CDR1 MDHEN, CDR2 SYDVKM. CDR3 length: 15 residues. This CDR3 is CASSLLSGITDTQYF. CDR3 nucleotide sequence: TGTGCCAGCAGTTTGTTGTCCGGGATCACAGATACGCAGTATTTT.

V is TRBV5-1 and J is TRBJ1-1; 10 bases are a match to TRBD1. Germline trimming cut 4 bases from V and 1 base from J; bases unmatched to any gene: 7. The germline V gene encodes CDR1 SGHRS and CDR2 YFSETQ. CDR3 length: 16 amino acids. CDR3 coding DNA: TGCGCCAGCAGCGCTAGGGACAGGGGTGCGAACACTGAAGCTTTCTTT. Translation: CASSARDRGANTEAFF.

The chain couples TRBV18 to TRBJ2-5, with 7 bases matching TRBD2. The CDR3 is 15 residues long. V trimming: 6 bases; J trimming: 5 bases; junction bases outside the gene matches: 12. The germline gives CDR1 KGHSH, CDR2 LQKENI. The CDR3: CASSPGLRLAETQYF. CDR3 sequence (DNA): TGTGCCAGCTCCCCGGGGCTCAGACTAGCTGAGACCCAGTACTTC.

This clone was recorded only once. This chain links TRBV27 with TRBJ1-2; 8 bases align to TRBD1. The J segment lost 2 bases and the V segment lost 6 bases, leaving 8 bases of the junction unmatched. The CDR3 sequence is 15 residues long. Germline assignment: CDR1 MNHEY and CDR2 SMNVEV (reference sequence). The CDR3 DNA reads as TGTGCCAGCAGCGATCGGGACAGGACAAACTATGGCTACACCTTC. Translated, it gives CASSDRDRTNYGYTF.

The genes are TRBV15 and TRBJ1-2; a weak D match, TRBD1 (5 bases). This CDR3 contains 16 residues. Trimming stripped 1 base from V and 5 bases from J, with 17 bases between. Germline V lookup: CDR1 LNHNV, CDR2 YYDKDF (reference sequence). The CDR3 here is CATSRASGQIGYGYTF. The CDR3 bases are TGTGCCACCAGCAGAGCCTCCGGACAAATAGGGTATGGCTACACCTTC.

The chain combines TRBV7-2 with TRBJ2-1, with a tentative D call TRBD2 (7 bases). The germline V and J ends were trimmed by 3 bases and 4 bases, with 19 bases remaining between them. The CDR3 totals 17 residues. CDR1 and CDR2 (germline): SGHTA, FQGNSA. The CDR3 reads CASSFLPPGGQYNEQFF. The CDR3 DNA is TGTGCCAGCAGCTTCCTCCCCCCCGGGGGGCAATACAATGAGCAGTTCTTC.

This rearrangement joins TRBV5-6 to TRBJ2-7; 7 bases are shared with TRBD1. Germline lookup yields CDR1 SGHDT and CDR2 YYEEEE. The length of the CDR3 is 14 residues. With 5 bases clipped from V and 0 bases from J, the junction kept 5 bases outside the gene matches. The CDR3 sequence is CASRERQGSYEQYF. The CDR3 DNA follows: TGTGCCAGCAGGGAGAGACAGGGCTCCTACGAGCAGTACTTC.

The chain is built from TRBV5-6 and TRBJ1-2; 9 nucleotides align to TRBD1. V lost 0 bases to trimming and J lost 7 bases; unmatched junction nucleotides: 10. The CDR3 covers 16 residues. CDR1 is SGHDT, CDR2 YYEEEE, per germline. The DNA of the CDR3 is TGTGCCAGCAGCTTGGACAGGGGGCGCGATCTAGCTGGCTACACCTTC. Its translation is CASSLDRGRDLAGYTF.

The chain links TRBV5-1 to TRBJ2-1, with a tentative D call TRBD2 (6 bases). From germline, CDR1 is SGHRS and CDR2 YFSETQ. Trimming took 0 bases from V and 5 from J, leaving 18 bases between them. This CDR3 spans 17 amino acids. The CDR3 DNA sequence: TGCGCCAGCAGCTTGGGAGGCGCAGAGCGGGTAGACAATGAGCAGTTCTTC. Amino acids: CASSLGGAERVDNEQFF.

The chain links TRBV7-9 to TRBJ2-5; 7 bases line up with TRBD1. V gave up 1 base and J gave up 1 base; unmatched junction bases: 9. The CDR3 spans 17 residues. The germline CDR1 and CDR2 sequences are SEHNR and FQNEAQ (reference sequence). In DNA, the CDR3 is TGTGCCAGCAGCTTAGAGGGGCGTGGGACAGTCCAAGAGACCCAGTACTTC. As protein: CASSLEGRGTVQETQYF.

CDR3 protein: CASSPVTYNEQFF. CDR3 coding DNA: TGTGCCAGCAGCCCGGTTACCTACAATGAGCAGTTCTTC. The chain uses TRBV4-2 and TRBJ2-1; D is ambiguous. The CDR3 length is 13 residues. Trimming removed 4 bases at V and 2 bases at J, with 6 bases between. In germline, CDR1 is LGHNA, CDR2 YNFKEQ.

The chain has TRBV11-2 and TRBJ2-5; 8 positions agree with TRBD2. Germline V gives CDR1 SGHAT, CDR2 FQNNGV. The CDR3 runs 15 residues. V lost 2 bases and J lost 6; bases outside the gene matches: 8. CDR3 bases: TGTGCCAGCAGCTTACCCCGGGAGGGCCGGAAGACCCAGTACTTC. Translated: CASSLPREGRKTQYF.

The V and J genes are TRBV7-8 and TRBJ2-2, with a tentative D call TRBD2 (6 bases). The CDR3 covers 14 residues. CDR1 and CDR2 from the germline V gene are SGHVS and FQNEAQ. The V gene lost 6 bases and the J gene lost 5 bases, with 13 bases spanning the gap. The CDR3 here is CASSFSGGTGELFF. The CDR3 region has the DNA TGTGCCAGCAGTTTTAGTGGGGGGACCGGGGAGCTGTTTTTT.

The genes are TRBV6-5 and TRBJ2-3; 9 bases are shared with TRBD2. This CDR3 is 15 amino acids long. Germline values: CDR1 MNHEY, CDR2 SVGAGI. V shed 4 bases and J 1 base; nucleotides not matched to a gene: 3. CDR3 amino acids: CASSLAGAGTDTQYF. Written as DNA, the CDR3 is TGTGCCAGCAGTTTAGCGGGAGCCGGCACAGATACGCAGTATTTT.